This T cell receptor beta chain is drawn from a study of blood T cell repertoires in COVID-19. This clone was detected ten times or more. Source study methods: Amplification of reference gene primers was used by the study to estimate nucleated cell counts. The protocol was immunoSEQ multiplex PCR, while the TCRdb copy is restricted to in-frame clones and leaves out a portion. The V and J calls and clone size were taken over from that table, and D and trimming were inferred from the DNA. The sample has under 130,000 clones, more than 80% seen once. The junction had 5 bases not matched to a gene; V was cut back by 1 base and J by 8 bases. Per germline, CDR1 LGHNA and CDR2 YSLEER. CDR3 length: 15 residues.

The clonotype was recovered from a human donor in a cohort sampled during active COVID-19. The chain carries TRBV4-3 and TRBJ1-6; 7 bases line up with TRBD1. Sequencing used peripheral blood. The CDR3 sequence is CASSQAGQVHSPLHF. DNA for the CDR3: TGCGCCAGCAGCCAAGCTGGACAGGTACATTCACCCCTCCACTTT.